This T cell receptor beta chain was captured in a study of shared T cell receptors in the human thymus. The repertoire was sequenced with immunoSEQ multiplex PCR; TCRdb's copy has only in-frame clones and lacks some. The sample consists of hundreds of thousands of clones, roughly 90% of them appearing once. The CDR3 has 18 amino acids. V lost 6 bases, J lost 9 bases, and 14 bases stayed unmatched. The germline V gene has CDR1 MDHEN and CDR2 SYDVKM. These sequences were also reported in another study, on human thymus T cells. That work states: Congenital heart defects were the reason for the corrective surgery that the donors, healthy Finnish infants, were having. From resections taken during corrective heart surgery, the thymus tissue was obtained. Related work found strong thymic repertoire overlap between unrelated individuals.

The chain joins TRBV28 to TRBJ2-1; 16 bases align to TRBD2. Sample: thymocytes. This TCR was recovered from a boy younger than two with a congenital heart defect. The CDR3 DNA is TGTGCCAGCAGCTTTAAAAGGGGGACTAGCGGGAGGGCCAGTGAGCAGTTCTTC. It codes for CASSFKRGTSGRASEQFF.